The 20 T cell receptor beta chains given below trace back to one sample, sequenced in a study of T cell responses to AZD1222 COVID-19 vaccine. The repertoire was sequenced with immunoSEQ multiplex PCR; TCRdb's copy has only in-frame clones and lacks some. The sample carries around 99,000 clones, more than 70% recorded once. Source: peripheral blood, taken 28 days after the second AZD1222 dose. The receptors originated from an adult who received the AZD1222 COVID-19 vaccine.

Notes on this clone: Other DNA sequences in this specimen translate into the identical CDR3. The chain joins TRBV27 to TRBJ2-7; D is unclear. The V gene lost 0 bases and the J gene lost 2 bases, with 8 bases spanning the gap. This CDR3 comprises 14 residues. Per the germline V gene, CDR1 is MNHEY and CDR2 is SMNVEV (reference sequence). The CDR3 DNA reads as TGTGCCAGCAGTTTATCGGGCGGTCCCTACGAGCAGTACTTC. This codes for CASSLSGGPYEQYF.

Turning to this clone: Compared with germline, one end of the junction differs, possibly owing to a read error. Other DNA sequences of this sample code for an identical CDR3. The CDR3 coding sequence is TGTGCCAGCAGCCAAGACGGAAACAATCAGCCCCAACATTTT. Protein product: CASSQDGNNQPQHF. The chain combines TRBV7-2 with TRBJ1-5; no clear D. The CDR3 has 14 residues. Germline V gene sequence: CDR1 SGHTA, CDR2 FQGNSA.

In DNA, the CDR3 is TGTGCCAGCAGTGAACGGTTGAGCCCTGAAGCTTTCTTT. This codes for CASSERLSPEAFF. The rearrangement uses TRBV6-1 and TRBJ1-1; D unresolved. Between the trimmed V and J ends, which lost 2 bases and 6 bases, there was a span of 10 bases. The CDR3 consists of 13 residues. Germline CDR1 and CDR2: MNHNS and SASEGT.

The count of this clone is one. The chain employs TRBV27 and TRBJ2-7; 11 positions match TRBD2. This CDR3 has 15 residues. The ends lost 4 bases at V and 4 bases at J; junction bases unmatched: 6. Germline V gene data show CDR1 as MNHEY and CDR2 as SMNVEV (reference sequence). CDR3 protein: CASSYDPSGRYEQYF. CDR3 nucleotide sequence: TGTGCCAGCAGTTATGATCCTAGCGGGAGGTACGAGCAGTACTTC.

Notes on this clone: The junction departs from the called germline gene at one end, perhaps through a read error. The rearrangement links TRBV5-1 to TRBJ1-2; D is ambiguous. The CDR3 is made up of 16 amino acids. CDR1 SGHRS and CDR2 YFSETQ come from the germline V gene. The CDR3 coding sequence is TGCGCCAGCAGATTGGGAAACAGAGTCCCAAACTATGGCTACACCTTC. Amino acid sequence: CASRLGNRVPNYGYTF. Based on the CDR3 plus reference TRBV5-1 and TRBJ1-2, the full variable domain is KAGVTQTPRYLIKTRGQQVTLSCSPISGHRSVSWYQQTPGQGLQFLFEYFSETQRNKGNFPGRFSGRQFSNSRSEMNVSTLELGDSALYLCASRLGNRVPNYGYTFGSGTRLTVV.

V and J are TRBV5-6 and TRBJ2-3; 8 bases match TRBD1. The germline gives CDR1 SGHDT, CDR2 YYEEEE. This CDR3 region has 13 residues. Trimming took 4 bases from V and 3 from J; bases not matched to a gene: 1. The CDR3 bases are TGTGCCAGCAGCCGACAGGGGACAGATACGCAGTATTTT. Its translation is CASSRQGTDTQYF.

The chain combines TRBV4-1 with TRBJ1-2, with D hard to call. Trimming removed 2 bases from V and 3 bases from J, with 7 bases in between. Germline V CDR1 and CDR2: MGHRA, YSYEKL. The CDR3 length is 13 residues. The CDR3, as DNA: TGCGCCAGCAGCCAAAGTCAGGACTATGGCTACACCTTC. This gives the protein CASSQSQDYGYTF.

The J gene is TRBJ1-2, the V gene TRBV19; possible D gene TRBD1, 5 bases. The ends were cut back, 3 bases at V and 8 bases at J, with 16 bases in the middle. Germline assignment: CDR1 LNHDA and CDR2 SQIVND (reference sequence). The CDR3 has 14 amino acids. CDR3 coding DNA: TGTGCCAGTAGTATCGATTTTCGGGGGACCGGCTACACCTTC. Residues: CASSIDFRGTGYTF.

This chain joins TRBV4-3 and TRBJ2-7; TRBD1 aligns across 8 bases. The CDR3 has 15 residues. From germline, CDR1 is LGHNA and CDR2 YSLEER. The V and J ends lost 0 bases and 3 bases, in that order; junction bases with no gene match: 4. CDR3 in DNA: TGCGCCAGCAGCCAAGATGGCAGGGGGCGCTACGAGCAGTACTTC. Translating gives CASSQDGRGRYEQYF.

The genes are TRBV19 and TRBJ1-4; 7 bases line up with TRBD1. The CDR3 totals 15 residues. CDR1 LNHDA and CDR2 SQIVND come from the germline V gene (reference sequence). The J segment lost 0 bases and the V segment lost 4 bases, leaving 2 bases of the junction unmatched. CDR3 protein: CASSSRGTTNEKLFF. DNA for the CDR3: TGTGCCAGTAGTAGCAGGGGGACAACTAATGAAAAACTGTTTTTT.

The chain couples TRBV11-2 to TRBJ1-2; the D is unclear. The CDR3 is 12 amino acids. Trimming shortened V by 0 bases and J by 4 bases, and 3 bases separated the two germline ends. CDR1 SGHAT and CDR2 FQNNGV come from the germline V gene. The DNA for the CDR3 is TGTGCCAGCAGCTTAGACACCTATGGCTACACCTTC. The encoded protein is CASSLDTYGYTF.

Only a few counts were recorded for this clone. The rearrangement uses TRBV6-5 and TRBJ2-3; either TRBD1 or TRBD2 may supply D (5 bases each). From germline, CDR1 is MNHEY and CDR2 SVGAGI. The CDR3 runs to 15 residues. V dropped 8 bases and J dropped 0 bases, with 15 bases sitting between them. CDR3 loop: CASPGRRASTDTQYF. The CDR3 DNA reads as TGTGCCAGCCCAGGGAGACGGGCTAGCACAGATACGCAGTATTTT.

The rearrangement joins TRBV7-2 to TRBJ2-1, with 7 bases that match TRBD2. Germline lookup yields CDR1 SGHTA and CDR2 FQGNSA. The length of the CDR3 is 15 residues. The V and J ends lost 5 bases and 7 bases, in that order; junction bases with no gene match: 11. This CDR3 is CASSAGTNPRNEQFF. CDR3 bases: TGTGCCAGCAGCGCCGGGACTAACCCTCGGAATGAGCAGTTCTTC.

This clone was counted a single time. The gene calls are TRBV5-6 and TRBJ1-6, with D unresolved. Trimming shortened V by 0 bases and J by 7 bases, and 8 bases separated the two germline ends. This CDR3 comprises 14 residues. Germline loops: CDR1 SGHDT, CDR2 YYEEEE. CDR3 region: CASSLGADNSPLHF. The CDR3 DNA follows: TGTGCCAGCAGCTTGGGGGCCGACAATTCACCCCTCCACTTT.

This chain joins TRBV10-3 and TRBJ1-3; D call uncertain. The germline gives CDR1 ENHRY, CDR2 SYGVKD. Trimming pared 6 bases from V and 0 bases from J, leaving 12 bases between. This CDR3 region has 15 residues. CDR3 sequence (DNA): TGTGCCATCAGCCCTACAGCTAGCTCTGGAAACACCATATATTTT. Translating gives CAISPTASSGNTIYF.

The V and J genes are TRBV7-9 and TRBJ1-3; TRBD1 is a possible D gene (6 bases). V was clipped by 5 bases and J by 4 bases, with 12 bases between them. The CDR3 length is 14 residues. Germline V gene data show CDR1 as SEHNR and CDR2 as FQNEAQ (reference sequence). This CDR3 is CASSQQGTGNTIYF. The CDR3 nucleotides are TGTGCCAGCAGCCAACAGGGTACAGGAAACACCATATATTTT.

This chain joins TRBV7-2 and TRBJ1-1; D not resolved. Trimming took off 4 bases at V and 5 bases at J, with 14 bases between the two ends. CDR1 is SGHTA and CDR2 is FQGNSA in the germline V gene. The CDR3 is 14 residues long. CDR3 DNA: TGTGCCAGCAGCTCAGCCCTTTTAGGGACTGAAGCTTTCTTT. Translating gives CASSSALLGTEAFF.

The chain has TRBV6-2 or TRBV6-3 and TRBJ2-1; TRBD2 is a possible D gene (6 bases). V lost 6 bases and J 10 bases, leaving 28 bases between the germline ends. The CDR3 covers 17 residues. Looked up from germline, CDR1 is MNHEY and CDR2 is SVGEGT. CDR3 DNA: TGTGCCAGCAGCAAGACCTCCTGGCGGGACTTTAGTGGCGAGCAGTTCTTC. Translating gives CASSKTSWRDFSGEQFF.

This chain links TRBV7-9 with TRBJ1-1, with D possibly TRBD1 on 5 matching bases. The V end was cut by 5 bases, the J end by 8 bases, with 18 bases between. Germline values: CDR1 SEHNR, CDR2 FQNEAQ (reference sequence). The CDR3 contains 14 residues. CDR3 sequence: CASSPDLSREEAFF. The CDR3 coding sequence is TGTGCCAGCAGCCCAGATTTATCCAGGGAGGAAGCTTTCTTT.

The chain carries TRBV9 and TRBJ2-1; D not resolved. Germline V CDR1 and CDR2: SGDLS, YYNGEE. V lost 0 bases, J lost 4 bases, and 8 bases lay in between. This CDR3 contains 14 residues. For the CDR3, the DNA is TGTGCCAGCAGCGTAGAGGCAAGGTACAATGAGCAGTTCTTC. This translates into CASSVEARYNEQFF.